Sequencing of this T cell receptor (beta chain) was carried out in a study of blood T cell repertoires in COVID-19 (dated by TCRdb to about 2020). Background for the entire study: Samples from collaborators originated in the United States, Italy and Spain and spanned both the acute and convalescent phases of COVID-19. Nearly every sample came with metadata listing a de-identified subject ID, COVID-19 status, age in years and sex. The repertoires were made available in a free public database intended to serve as a resource for research on the immune response to SARS-CoV-2. The samples were drawn from the first 160 participants of the ongoing ImmuneRACE study and from about 1,200 subjects provided by 6 global collaborators. The prospective study material was composed of cDNA or gDNA derived from T cells, B-cell-depleted T cells, or PBMCs. The dataset comprised deeply sampled blood TCRbeta repertoires from subjects exposed to, actively infected with, or recovered from COVID-19. HLA class I and class II types, where available, came from metadata supplied by the sample provider rather than from assay-based typing. Beyond this particular receptor, the publication reports: The amount of clinical and demographic metadata varied by source and participant and was provided uncurated.

There are 12 amino acids in the CDR3, from cysteine to phenylalanine inclusive. CDR3 DNA only is kept here, 36 bases in frame from base 1. V is trimmed back by 5 bases and J by 10 bases, and the junction contains 8 bases that no gene match accounts for. The germline V gene provides CDR1 SGHRS and CDR2 YFSETQ. TCRbeta CDR3 regions were amplified from genomic DNA using the immunoSEQ Assay, a bias-controlled multiplex PCR. The authors' analysis ran thus. The number of nucleated cells in each sample was estimated by amplification of reference gene primers within the assay. To quantify the absolute abundance of each unique TCRbeta CDR3 rearrangement, sequence reads were collapsed and filtered. For each sample, productive Simpson clonality was calculated as the square root of Simpson's diversity index across productive rearrangements. In its TCRdb copy, this immuneACCESS table keeps in-frame sequences only and misses some clones. Where compared with another copy, unresolved V genes explain less than half of these, and the others have no known cause. The V and J calls and clone size come from that table; D and trimming were worked out from the DNA. The sample table lists more than 200,000 clones, 84% of them with a count of one. Approximately 4% of the sample goes to the ten largest clones.

Comments on this clone: Its binding antigen is unknown. No quality values exist for individual bases; no much larger clone is one base distant.

Whole blood was collected in K2EDTA tubes by collaborating institutions according to the institutions' own protocols. For TCRbeta analysis, collaborators shipped samples as frozen whole blood, isolated PBMCs, or DNA extracted from either of those sample types. This clonotype was sampled from a man aged 55 to 70 with acute or convalescent COVID-19. Sequenced sample: peripheral blood. The chain is encoded by TRBV5-1 joined to TRBJ1-1; 7 central bases correspond to TRBD1. The CDR3 has the sequence CASRATGSVAFF. The sequence in DNA is TGCGCCAGCAGAGCGACAGGGTCTGTAGCTTTCTTT.